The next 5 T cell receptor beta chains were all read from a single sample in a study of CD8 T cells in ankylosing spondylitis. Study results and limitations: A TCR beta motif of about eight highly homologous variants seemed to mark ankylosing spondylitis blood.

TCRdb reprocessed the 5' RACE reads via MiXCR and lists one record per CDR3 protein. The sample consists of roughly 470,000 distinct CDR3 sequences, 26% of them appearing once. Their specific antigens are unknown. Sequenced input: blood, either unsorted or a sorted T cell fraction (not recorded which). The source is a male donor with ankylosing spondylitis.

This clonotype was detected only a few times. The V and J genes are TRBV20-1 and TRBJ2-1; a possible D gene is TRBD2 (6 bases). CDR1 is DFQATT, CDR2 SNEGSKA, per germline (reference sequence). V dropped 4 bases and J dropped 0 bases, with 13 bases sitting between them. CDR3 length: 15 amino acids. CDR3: CSAKRTGSSYNEQFF. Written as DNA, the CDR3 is TGCAGTGCTAAACGCACCGGGAGCTCCTACAATGAGCAGTTCTTC.

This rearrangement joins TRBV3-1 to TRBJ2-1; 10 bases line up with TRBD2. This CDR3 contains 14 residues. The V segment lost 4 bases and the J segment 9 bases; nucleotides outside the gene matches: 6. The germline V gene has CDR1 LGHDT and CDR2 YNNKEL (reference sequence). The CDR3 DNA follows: TGTGCCAGCAGCCGAAGCGGGAGGGTAGGTGAGCAGTTCTTC. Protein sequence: CASSRSGRVGEQFF.

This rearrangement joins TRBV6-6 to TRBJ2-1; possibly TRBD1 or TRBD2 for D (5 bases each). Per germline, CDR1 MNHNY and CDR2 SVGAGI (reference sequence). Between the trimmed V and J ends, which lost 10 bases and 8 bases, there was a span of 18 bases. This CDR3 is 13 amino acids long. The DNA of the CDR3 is TGTGCCATAACTAGGGACGCCGGACATGAGCAGTTCTTC. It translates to CAITRDAGHEQFF.

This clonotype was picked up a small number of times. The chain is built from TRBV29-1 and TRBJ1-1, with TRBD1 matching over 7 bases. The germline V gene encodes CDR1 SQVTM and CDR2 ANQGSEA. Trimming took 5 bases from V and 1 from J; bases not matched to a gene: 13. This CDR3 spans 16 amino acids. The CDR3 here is CSVPFVRDSKNTEAFF. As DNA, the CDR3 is TGCAGCGTTCCCTTTGTGCGGGACAGCAAGAACACTGAAGCTTTCTTT.

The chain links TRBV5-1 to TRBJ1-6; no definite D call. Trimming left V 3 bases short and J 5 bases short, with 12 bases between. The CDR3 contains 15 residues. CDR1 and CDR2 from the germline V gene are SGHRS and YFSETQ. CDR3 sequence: CASSSTGRNNSPLHF. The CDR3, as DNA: TGCGCCAGCAGCTCCACCGGGAGAAATAATTCACCCCTCCACTTT.